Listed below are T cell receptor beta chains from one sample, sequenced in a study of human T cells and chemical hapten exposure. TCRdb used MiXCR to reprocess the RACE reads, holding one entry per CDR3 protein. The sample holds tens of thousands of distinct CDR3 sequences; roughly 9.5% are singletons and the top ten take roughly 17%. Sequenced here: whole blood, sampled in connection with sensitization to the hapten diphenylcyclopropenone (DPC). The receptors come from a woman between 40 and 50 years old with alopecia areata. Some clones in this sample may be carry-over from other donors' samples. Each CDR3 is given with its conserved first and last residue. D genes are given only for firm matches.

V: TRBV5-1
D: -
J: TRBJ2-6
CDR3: CASSLQGSLRGTGANVLTF

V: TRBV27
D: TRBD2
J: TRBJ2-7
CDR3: CASSLKRGVYEQYF

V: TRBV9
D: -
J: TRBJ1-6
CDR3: CASSVDGHYNSPLHF

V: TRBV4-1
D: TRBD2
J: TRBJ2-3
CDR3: CASSQDGGLAGEYSTQYF

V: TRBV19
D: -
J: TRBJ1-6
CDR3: CAAARDYNSPLHF

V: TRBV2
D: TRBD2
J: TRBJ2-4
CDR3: CASRGLAELQYF

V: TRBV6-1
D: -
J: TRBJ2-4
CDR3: CASSEPGQAKNIQYF

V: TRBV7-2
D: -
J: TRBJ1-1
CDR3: CASSLGVFTEAFF

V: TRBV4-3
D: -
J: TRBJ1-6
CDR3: CASSQDKGNSPLHF

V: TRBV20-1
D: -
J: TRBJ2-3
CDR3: CSARARGRATDTQYF

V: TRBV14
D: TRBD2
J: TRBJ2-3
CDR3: CASSPAGVGDTQYF

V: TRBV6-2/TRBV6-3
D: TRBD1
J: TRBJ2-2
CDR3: CASSHTGASFPGELFF

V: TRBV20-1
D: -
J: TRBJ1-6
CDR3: CSARESSYNSPLHF

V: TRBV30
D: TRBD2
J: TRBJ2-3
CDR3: CAWKGGGDTDTQYF

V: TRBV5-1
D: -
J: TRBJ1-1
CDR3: CASSPKEPAEAFF

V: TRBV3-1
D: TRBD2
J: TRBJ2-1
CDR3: CASSQDASSGGLDPYNEQFF

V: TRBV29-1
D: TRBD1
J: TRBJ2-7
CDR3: CSAADRGASYEQYF

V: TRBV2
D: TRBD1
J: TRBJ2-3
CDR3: CASSATGGSVTQYF

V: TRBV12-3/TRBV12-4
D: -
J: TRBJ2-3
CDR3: CASSFGESTDTQYF

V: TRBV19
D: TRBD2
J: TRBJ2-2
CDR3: CASSPGQRGGTGELFF

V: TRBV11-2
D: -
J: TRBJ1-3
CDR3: CASSLVARTSGNTIYF

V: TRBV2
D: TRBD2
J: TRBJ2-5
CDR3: CASRPTGLAGDQETQYF

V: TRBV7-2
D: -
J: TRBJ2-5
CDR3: CASRNSGVGTQYF

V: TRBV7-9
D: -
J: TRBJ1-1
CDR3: CASSFREWNTEAFF

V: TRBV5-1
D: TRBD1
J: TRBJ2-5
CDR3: CASSWGTGGKETQYF

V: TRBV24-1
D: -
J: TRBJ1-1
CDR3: CAGGRGTEAFF

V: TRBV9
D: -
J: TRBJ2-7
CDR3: CASSPPRAAEQYF